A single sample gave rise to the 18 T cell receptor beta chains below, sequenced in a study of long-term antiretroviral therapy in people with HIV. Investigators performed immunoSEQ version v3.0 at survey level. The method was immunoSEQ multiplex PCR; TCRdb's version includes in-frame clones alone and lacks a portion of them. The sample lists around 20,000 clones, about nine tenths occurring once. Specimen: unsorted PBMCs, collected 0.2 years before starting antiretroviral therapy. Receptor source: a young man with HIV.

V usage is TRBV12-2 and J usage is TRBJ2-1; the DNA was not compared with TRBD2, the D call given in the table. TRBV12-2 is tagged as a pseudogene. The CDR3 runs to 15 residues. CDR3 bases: TGTGCAAGTCGCTCGACTGCCCCTGAGCGGAATGAGCAGTTCTTC. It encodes CASRSTAPERNEQFF.

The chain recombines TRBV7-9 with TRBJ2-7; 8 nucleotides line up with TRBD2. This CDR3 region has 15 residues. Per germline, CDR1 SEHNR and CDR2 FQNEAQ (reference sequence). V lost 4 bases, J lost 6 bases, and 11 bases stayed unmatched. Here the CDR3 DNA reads TGTGCCAGCAGCTCCGTAGCGGGGCTGAACTCCGAGCAGTACTTC. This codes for CASSSVAGLNSEQYF.

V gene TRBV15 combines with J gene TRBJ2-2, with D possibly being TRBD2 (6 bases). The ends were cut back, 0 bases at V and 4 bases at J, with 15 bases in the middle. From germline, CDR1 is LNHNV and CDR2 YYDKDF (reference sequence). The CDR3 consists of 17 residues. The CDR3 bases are TGTGCCACCAGCAGAGATCTGAGCGGGCGGAGCACCGGGGAGCTGTTTTTT. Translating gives CATSRDLSGRSTGELFF.

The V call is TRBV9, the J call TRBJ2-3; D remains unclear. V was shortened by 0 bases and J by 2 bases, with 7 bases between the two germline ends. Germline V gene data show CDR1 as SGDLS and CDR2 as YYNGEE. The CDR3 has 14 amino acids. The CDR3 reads CASSVGYNTDTQYF. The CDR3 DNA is TGTGCCAGCAGCGTAGGGTATAACACAGATACGCAGTATTTT.

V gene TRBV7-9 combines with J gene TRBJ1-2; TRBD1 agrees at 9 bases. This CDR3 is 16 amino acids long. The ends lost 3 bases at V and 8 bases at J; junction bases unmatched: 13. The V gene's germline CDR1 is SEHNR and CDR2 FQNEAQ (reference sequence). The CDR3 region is CASSLTGTGGAGGYTF. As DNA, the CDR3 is TGTGCCAGCAGCTTGACGGGAACAGGGGGCGCAGGCGGCTACACCTTC. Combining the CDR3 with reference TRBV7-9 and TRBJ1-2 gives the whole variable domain DTGVSQNPRHKITKRGQNVTFRCDPISEHNRLYWYRQTLGQGPEFLTYFQNEAQLEKSRLLSDRFSAERPKGSFSTLEIQRTEQGDSAMYLCASSLTGTGGAGGYTFGSGTRLTVV.

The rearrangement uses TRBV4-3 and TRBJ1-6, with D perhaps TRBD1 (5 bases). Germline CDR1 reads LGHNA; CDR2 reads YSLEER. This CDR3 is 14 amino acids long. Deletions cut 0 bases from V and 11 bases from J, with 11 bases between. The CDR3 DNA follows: TGCGCCAGCAGCCAAGATGGGGCGCGTGCACCCCTCCACTTT. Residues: CASSQDGARAPLHF.

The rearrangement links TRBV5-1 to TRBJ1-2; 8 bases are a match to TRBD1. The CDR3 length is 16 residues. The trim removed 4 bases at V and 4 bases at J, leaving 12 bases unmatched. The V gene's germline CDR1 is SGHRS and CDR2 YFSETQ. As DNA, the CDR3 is TGCGCCAGCAGCCCAGGGAGGGGGACAGGTTTCTATGGCTACACCTTC. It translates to CASSPGRGTGFYGYTF.

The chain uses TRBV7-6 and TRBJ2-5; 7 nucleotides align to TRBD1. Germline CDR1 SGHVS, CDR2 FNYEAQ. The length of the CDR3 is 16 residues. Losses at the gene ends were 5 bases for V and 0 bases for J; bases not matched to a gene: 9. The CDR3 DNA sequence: TGTGCCAGCAGCCGGTCAGGGGGTCCATACCAAGAGACCCAGTACTTC. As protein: CASSRSGGPYQETQYF.

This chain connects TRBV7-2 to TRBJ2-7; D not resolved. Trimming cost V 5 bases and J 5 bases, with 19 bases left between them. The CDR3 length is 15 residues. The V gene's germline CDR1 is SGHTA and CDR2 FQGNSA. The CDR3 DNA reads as TGTGCCAGCAGCCCCCCCCCGGGCCCACGGCACGAGCAGTACTTC. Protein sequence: CASSPPPGPRHEQYF.

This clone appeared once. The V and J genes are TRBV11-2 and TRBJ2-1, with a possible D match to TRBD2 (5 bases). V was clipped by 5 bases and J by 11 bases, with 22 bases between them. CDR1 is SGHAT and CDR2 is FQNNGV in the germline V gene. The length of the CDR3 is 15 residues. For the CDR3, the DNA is TGTGCCAGCAGCCGGACGTCCGAAGTGGGAGCTAAGCAGTTCTTC. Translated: CASSRTSEVGAKQFF.

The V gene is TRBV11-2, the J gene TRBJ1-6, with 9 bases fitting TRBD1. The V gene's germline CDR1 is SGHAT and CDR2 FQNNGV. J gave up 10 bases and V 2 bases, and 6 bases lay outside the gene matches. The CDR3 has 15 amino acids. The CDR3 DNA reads TGTGCCAGCAGCTTAACGGGACAGGGTGTATCACCCCTCCACTTT. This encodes CASSLTGQGVSPLHF.

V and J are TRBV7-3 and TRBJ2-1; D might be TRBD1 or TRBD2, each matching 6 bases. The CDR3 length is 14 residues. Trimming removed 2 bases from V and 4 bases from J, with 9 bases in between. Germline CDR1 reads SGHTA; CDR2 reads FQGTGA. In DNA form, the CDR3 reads TGTGCCAGCAGCTTAGGGGGGCCATACAATGAGCAGTTCTTC. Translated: CASSLGGPYNEQFF.

The CDR3 here is CASFPAGNTEAFF. CDR3 in DNA: TGTGCCAGCTTCCCAGCAGGGAACACTGAAGCTTTCTTT. The chain joins TRBV6-5 to TRBJ1-1; unclear D gene. Germline V gives CDR1 MNHEY, CDR2 SVGAGI. This CDR3 spans 13 amino acids. Trimming shortened V by 8 bases and J by 1 base, and 11 bases separated the two germline ends.

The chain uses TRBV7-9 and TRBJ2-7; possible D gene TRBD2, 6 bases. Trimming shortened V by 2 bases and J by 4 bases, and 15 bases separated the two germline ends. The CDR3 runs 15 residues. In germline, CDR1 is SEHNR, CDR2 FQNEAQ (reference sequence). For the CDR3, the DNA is TGTGCCAGCAGCTTACAGGAGCGGGCATTTTACGAGCAGTACTTC. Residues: CASSLQERAFYEQYF.

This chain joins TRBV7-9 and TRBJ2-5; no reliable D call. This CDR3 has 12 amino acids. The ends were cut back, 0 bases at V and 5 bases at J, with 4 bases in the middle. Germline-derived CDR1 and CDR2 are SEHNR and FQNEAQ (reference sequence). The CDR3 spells CASSLAGETQYF. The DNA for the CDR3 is TGTGCCAGCAGCTTAGCGGGGGAGACCCAGTACTTC.

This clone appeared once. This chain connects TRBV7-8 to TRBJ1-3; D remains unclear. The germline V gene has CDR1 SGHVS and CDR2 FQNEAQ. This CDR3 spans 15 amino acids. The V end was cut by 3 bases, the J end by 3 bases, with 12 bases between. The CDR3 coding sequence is TGTGCCAGCAGCTTTACGAGTGAAGGTGGAAACACCATATATTTT. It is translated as CASSFTSEGGNTIYF.

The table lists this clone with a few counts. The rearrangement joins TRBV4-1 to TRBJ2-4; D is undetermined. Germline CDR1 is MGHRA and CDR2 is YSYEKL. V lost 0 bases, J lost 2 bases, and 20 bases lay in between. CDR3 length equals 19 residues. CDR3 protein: CASSQDPPELRGTKNIQYF. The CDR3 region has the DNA TGCGCCAGCAGCCAAGATCCGCCGGAGTTGAGAGGAACCAAAAACATTCAGTACTTC.

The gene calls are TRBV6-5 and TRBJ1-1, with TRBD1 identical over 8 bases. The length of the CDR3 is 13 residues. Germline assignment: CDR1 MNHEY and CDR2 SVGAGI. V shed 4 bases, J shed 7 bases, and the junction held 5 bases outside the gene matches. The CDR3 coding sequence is TGTGCCAGCAGTTTCAGGGGGCCTGGTGAAGCTTTCTTT. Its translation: CASSFRGPGEAFF.